This T cell receptor (beta chain) comes out of a study of T cells in Graves' hyperthyroidism and ophthalmopathy. Points from the study as a whole: Blood also held most thyroid clonotypes expanded beyond 0.001.

The junction had 13 bases not matched to a gene; V was cut back by 2 bases and J by 5 bases. Germline lookup yields CDR1 MNHEY and CDR2 SMNVEV (reference sequence). There are 17 residues in the CDR3. Many counts were recorded for this clonotype. Its cognate antigen is unknown. RNA transcripts provided the source from which TCR beta CDR3 regions were amplified. HTBI primers were employed in a first-round RT-PCR of the TCR CDR3. From the multiplex PCR reads, TCRdb called clonotypes with MiXCR, one entry per CDR3 protein. Altogether hundreds of thousands of distinct CDR3 sequences are present, around 13% being singletons, with the ten largest covering about an eighth.

The TCR sequence derives from a woman aged 45-65 years with Graves' ophthalmopathy. Sequenced material: blood. The rearrangement links TRBV27 to TRBJ2-3; 7 bases line up with TRBD1. CDR3 nucleotides: TGTGCCAGCAGTTTAGCTGCCAGAAGAAACAGGGGAGATACGCAGTATTTT. It yields the protein CASSLAARRNRGDTQYF.